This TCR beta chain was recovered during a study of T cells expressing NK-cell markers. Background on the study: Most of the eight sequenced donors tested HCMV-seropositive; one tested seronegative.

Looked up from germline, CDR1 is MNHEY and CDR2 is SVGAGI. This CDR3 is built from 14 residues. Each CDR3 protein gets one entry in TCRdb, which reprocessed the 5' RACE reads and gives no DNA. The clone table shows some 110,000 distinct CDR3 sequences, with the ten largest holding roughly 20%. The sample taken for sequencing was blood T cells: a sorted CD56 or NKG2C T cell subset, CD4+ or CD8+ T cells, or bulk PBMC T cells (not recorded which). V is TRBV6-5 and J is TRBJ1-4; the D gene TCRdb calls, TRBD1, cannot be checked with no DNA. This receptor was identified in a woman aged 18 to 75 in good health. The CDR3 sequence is CASSYSPGAEKLFF.